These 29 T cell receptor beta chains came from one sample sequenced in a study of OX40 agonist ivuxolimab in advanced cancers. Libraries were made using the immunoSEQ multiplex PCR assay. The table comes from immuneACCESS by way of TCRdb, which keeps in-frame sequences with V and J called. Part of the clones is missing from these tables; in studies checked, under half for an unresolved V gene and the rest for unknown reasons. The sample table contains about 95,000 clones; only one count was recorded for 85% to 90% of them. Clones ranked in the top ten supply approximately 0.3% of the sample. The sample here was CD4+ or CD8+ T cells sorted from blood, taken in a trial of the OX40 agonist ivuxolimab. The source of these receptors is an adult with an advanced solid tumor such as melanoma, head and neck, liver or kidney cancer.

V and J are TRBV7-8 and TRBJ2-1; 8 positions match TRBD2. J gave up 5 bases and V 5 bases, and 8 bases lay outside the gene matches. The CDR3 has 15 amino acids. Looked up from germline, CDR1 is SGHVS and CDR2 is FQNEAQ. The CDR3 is CASSTTGTRDNEQFF. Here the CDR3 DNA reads TGTGCCAGCAGCACCACCGGGACTAGAGACAATGAGCAGTTCTTC.

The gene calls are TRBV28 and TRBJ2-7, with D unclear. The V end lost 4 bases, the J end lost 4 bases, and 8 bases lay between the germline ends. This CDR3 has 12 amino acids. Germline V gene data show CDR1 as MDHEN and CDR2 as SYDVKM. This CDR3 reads CASSSLLYEQYF. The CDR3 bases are TGTGCCAGCAGTTCCCTCCTTTACGAGCAGTACTTC.

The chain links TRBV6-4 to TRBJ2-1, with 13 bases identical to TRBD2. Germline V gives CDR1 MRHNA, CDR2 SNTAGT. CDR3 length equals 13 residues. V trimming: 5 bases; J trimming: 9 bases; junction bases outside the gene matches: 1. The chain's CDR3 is CASSTSGGGEQFF. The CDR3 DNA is TGTGCCAGCAGTACTAGCGGGGGGGGTGAGCAGTTCTTC.

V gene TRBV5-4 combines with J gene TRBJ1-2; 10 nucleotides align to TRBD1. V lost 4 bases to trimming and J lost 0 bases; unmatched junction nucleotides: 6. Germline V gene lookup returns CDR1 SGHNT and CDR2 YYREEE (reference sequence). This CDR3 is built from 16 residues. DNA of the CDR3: TGTGCCAGCAGCCAGAGGACAGGGGGAGCTAACTATGGCTACACCTTC. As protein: CASSQRTGGANYGYTF.

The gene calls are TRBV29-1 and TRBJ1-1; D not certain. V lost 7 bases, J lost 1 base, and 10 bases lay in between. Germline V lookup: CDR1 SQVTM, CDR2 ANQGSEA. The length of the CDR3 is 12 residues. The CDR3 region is CSGLVRNTEAFF. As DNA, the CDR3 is TGCAGCGGGTTGGTTAGGAACACTGAAGCTTTCTTT.

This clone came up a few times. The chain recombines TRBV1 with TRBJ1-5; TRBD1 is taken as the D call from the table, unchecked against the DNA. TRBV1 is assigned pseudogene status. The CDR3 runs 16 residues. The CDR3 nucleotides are TGCACCAGCAGCCGTAGGACAGGAGACCTTAATCAGCCCCAGCATTTT. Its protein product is CTSSRRTGDLNQPQHF.

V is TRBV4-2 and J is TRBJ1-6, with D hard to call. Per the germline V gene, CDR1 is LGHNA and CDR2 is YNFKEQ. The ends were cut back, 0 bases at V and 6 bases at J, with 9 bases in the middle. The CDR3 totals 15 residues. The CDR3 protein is CASSQDKKTNSPLHF. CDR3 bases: TGTGCCAGCAGCCAAGATAAAAAAACTAATTCACCCCTCCACTTT.

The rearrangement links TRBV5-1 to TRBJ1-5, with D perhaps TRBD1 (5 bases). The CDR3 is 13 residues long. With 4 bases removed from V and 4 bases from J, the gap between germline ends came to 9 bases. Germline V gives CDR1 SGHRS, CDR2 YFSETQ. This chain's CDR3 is CASSRDGNQPQHF. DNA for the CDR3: TGCGCCAGCAGCCGGGACGGGAATCAGCCCCAGCATTTT.

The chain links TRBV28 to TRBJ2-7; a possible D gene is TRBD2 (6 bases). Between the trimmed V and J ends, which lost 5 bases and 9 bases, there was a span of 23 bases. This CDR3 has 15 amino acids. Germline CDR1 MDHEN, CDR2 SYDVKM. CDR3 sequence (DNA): TGTGCCAGCAGTCTACTTAGCGGTACGGCCTTATTGCAGTACTTC. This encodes CASSLLSGTALLQYF.

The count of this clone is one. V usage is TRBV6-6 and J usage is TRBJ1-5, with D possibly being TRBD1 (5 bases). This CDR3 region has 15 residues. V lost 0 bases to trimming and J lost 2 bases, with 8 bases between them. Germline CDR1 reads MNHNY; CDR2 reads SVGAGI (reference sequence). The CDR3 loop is CASSYSSQGNQPQHF. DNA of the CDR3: TGTGCCAGCAGTTACTCGTCACAGGGCAATCAGCCCCAGCATTTT.

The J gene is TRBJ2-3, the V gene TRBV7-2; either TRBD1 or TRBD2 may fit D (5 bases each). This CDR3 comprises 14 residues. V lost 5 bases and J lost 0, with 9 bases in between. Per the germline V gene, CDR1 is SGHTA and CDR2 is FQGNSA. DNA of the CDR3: TGTGCCAGCAGCCGAGGGGACAGCACAGATACGCAGTATTTT. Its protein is CASSRGDSTDTQYF.

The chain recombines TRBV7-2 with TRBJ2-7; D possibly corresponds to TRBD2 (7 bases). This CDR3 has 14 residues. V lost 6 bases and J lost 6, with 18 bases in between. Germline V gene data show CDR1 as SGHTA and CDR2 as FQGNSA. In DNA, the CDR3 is TGTGCCAGCAGTTTAAAGGGGGGGGCGGTCGAGCAGTACTTC. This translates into CASSLKGGAVEQYF.

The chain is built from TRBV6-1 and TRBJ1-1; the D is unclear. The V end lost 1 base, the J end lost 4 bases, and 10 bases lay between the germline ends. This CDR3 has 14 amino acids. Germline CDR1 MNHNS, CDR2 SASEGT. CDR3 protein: CASSEDIWGTEAFF. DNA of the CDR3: TGTGCCAGCAGTGAAGACATCTGGGGCACTGAAGCTTTCTTT.

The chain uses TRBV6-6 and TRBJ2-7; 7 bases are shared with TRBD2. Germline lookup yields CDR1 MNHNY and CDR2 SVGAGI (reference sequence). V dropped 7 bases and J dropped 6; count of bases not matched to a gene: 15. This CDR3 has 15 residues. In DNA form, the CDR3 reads TGTGCCAGCACCCACTCAGAGGGAGGGCCTCGCGAGCAGTACTTC. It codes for CASTHSEGGPREQYF.

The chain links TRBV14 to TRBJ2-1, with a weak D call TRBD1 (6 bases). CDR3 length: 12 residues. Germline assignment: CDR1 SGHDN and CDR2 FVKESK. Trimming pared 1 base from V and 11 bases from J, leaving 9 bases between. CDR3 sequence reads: CASSQGRGKQFF. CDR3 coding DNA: TGTGCCAGCAGCCAAGGTAGGGGGAAGCAGTTCTTC.

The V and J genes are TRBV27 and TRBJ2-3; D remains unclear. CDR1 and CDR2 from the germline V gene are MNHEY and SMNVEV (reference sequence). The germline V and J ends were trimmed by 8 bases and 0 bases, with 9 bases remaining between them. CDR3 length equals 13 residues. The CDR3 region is CASAPASTDTQYF. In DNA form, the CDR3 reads TGTGCCAGCGCCCCGGCTAGCACAGATACGCAGTATTTT.

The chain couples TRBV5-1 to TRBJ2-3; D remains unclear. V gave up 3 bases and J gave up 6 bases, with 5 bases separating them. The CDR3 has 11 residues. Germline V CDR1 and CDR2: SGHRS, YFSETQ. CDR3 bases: TGCGCCAGCAGCTATGCGGATACGCAGTATTTT. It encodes CASSYADTQYF.

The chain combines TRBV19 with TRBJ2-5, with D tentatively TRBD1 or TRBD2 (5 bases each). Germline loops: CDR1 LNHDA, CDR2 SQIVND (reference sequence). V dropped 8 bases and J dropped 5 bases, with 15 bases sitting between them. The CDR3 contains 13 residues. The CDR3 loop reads CASARWGYETQYF. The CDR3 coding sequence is TGTGCCAGTGCCAGGTGGGGGTACGAGACCCAGTACTTC.

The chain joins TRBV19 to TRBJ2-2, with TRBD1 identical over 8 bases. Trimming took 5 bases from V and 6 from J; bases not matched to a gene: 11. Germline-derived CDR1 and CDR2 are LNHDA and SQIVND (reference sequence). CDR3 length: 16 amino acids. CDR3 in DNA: TGTGCCAGTAGTCCCAGGGACAGGCCGGCGTCCGGGGAGCTGTTTTTT. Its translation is CASSPRDRPASGELFF.

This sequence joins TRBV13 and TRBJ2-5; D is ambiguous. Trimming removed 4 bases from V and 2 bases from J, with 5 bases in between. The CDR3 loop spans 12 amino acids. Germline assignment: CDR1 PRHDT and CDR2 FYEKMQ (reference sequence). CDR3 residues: CASSWHQETQYF. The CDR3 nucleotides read TGTGCCAGCAGCTGGCATCAAGAGACCCAGTACTTC.

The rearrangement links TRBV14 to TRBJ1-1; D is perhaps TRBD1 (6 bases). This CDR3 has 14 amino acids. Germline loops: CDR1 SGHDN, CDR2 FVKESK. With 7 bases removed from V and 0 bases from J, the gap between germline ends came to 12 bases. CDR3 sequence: CASTRQALNTEAFF. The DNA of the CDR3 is TGTGCCAGCACCCGACAGGCTTTGAACACTGAAGCTTTCTTT.

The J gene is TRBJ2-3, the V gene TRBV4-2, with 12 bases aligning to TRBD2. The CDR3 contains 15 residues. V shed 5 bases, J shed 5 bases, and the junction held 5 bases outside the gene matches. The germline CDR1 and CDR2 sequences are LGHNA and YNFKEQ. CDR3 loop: CASSGRTSGKDTQYF. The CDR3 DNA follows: TGTGCCAGCAGCGGACGGACTAGCGGGAAAGATACGCAGTATTTT.

CDR3 nucleotide sequence: TGTGCCACGGGACAGGGGGACTACGAGCAGTACTTC. Its translation: CATGQGDYEQYF. The rearrangement joins TRBV2 to TRBJ2-7, with 11 nucleotides matching TRBD1. This CDR3 is built from 12 residues. Germline-derived CDR1 and CDR2 are SNHLY and FYNNEI. V gave up 10 bases and J gave up 3 bases; unmatched junction bases: 2.

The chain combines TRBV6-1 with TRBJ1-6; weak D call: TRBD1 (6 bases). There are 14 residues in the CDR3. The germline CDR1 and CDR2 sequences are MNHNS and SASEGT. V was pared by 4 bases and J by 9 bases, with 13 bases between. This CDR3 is CASSAYRVASPLHF. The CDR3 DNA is TGTGCCAGCAGTGCCTACAGGGTGGCTTCACCCCTCCACTTT.

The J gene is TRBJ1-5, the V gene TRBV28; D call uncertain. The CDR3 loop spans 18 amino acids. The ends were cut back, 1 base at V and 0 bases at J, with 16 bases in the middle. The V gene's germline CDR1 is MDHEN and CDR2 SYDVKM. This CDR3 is CASSLLGPAGGSNQPQHF. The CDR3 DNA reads TGTGCCAGCAGTTTATTAGGGCCCGCGGGCGGTAGCAATCAGCCCCAGCATTTT.

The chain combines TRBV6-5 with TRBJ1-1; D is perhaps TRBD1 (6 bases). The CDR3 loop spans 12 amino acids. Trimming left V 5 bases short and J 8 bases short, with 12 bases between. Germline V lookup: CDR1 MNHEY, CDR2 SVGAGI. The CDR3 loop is CASSTTGTEAFF. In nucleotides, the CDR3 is TGTGCCAGCAGTACTACAGGGACGGAAGCTTTCTTT.

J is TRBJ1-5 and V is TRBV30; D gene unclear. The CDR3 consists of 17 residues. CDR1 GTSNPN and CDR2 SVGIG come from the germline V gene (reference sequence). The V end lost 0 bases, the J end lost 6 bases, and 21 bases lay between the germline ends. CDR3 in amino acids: CAWSVYGRSNIGQPQHF. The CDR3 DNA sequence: TGTGCCTGGAGTGTATATGGCCGGAGTAATATCGGTCAGCCCCAGCATTTT.

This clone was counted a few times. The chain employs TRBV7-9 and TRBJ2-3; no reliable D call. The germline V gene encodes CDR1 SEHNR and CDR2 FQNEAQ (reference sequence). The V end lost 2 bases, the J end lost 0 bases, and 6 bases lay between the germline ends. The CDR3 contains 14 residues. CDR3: CASSLHGSTDTQYF. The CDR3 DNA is TGTGCCAGCAGCTTACACGGGAGCACAGATACGCAGTATTTT. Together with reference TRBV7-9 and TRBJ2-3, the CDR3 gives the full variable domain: DTGVSQNPRHKITKRGQNVTFRCDPISEHNRLYWYRQTLGQGPEFLTYFQNEAQLEKSRLLSDRFSAERPKGSFSTLEIQRTEQGDSAMYLCASSLHGSTDTQYFGPGTRLTVL.

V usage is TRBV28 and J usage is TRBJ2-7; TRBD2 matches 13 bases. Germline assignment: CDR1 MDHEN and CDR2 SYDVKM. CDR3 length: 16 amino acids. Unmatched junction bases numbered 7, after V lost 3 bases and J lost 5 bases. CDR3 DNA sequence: TGTGCCAGCAGTTTCCCCGGACTAGCGGGAGATGACGAGCAGTACTTC. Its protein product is CASSFPGLAGDDEQYF.